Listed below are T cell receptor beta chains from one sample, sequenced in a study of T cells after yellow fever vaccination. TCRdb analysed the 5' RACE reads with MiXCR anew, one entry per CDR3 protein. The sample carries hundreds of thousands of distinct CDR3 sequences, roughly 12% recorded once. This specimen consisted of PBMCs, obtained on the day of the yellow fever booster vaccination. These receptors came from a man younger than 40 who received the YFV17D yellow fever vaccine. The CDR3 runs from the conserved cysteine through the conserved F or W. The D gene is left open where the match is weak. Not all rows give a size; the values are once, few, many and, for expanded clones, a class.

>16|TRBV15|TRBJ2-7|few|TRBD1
CATSRDSAGGFYEQYF
TGTGCCACCAGCAGAGATTCGGCAGGGGGCTTTTACGAGCAGTACTTC
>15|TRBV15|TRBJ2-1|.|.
CATSRVGGWDNEQFF
TGTGCCACCAGCAGAGTTGGCGGGTGGGACAATGAGCAGTTCTTC
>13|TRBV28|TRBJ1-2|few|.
CASSLQGIHGYTF
TGTGCCAGCAGTTTACAGGGAATTCATGGCTACACCTTC
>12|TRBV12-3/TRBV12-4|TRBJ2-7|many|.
CASSFSHHEQYF
TGTGCCAGCAGTTTCAGCCACCACGAGCAGTACTTC
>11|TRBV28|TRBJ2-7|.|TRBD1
CASSREDREYF
TGTGCCAGCAGTCGAGAGGACAGGGAGTACTTC
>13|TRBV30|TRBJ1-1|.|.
CAWRPDVVSEAFF
TGTGCCTGGAGACCGGACGTAGTTTCTGAAGCTTTCTTT
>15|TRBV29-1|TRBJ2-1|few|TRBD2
CSVERAGGPDNEQFF
TGCAGCGTTGAAAGAGCGGGAGGCCCAGACAATGAGCAGTTCTTC
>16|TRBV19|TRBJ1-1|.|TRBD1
CASSSGDRASGTEAFF
TGTGCCAGTAGTAGCGGGGACAGGGCGTCGGGCACTGAAGCTTTCTTT
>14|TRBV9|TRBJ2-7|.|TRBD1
CASSGSGTGVIQYF
TGTGCCAGCAGCGGTTCCGGGACAGGGGTAATTCAGTACTTC
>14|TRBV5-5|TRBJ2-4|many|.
CASSLVGEGNIQYF
TGTGCCAGCAGCTTGGTAGGGGAAGGGAACATTCAGTACTTC
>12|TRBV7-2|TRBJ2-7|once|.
CASSWRGGEQYF
TGTGCCAGCAGCTGGAGGGGGGGCGAGCAGTACTTC
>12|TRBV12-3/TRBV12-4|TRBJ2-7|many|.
CASRQTRGEQYF
TGTGCCAGCAGGCAAACTAGAGGCGAGCAGTACTTC
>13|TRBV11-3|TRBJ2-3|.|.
CASSSPGIDTQYF
TGTGCCAGCAGCTCGCCTGGGATAGATACGCAGTATTTT
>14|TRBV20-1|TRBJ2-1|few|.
CSAREARGYNEQFF
TGCAGTGCTAGAGAGGCGCGCGGGTACAATGAGCAGTTCTTC
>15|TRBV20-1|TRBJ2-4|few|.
CSARDPGAGMSIQYF
TGCAGTGCTAGAGACCCAGGGGCGGGAATGAGCATTCAGTACTTC
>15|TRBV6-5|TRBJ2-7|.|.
CASSYSSGGGYEQYF
TGTGCCAGCAGTTACTCGAGTGGTGGGGGTTACGAGCAGTACTTC
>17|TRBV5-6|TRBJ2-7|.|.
CASSPTINFARSYEQYF
TGTGCCAGCAGCCCCACCATAAACTTCGCCAGATCCTACGAGCAGTACTTC
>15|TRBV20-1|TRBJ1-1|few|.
CSARVITTRDTEAFF
TGCAGTGCTAGAGTCATCACGACGAGAGACACTGAAGCTTTCTTT
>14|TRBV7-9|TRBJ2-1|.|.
CASSFGETYNEQFF
TGTGCCAGCAGCTTCGGGGAAACCTACAATGAGCAGTTCTTC
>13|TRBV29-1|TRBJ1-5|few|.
CSVEQGGNQPQHF
TGCAGCGTTGAACAAGGGGGCAATCAGCCCCAGCATTTT
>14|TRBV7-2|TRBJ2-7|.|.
CASSPEPLASEQYF
TGTGCCAGCAGCCCAGAACCACTAGCATCCGAGCAGTACTTC
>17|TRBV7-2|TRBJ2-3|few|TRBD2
CASSPRLAGVFTDTQYF
TGTGCCAGCAGCCCCCGACTAGCGGGGGTCTTCACAGATACGCAGTATTTT
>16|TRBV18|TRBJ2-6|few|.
CASSPGALGGANVLTF
TGTGCCAGCTCACCAGGGGCCCTCGGTGGAGCCAACGTCCTGACTTTC
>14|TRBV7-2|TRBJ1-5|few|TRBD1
CASSSQGTGQPQHF
TGTGCCAGCAGCTCACAGGGGACGGGTCAGCCCCAGCATTTT
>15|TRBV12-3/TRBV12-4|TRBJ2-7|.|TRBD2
CASSPRTSGRHEQYF
TGTGCCAGCAGTCCCCGGACTAGCGGGAGACACGAGCAGTACTTC
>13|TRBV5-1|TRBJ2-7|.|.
CASSRYGDFEQYF
TGCGCCAGCAGTAGGTACGGGGACTTTGAGCAGTACTTC
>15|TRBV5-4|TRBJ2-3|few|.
CASSLEALAGDTQYF
TGTGCCAGCAGCTTGGAGGCCCTCGCGGGGGATACGCAGTATTTT
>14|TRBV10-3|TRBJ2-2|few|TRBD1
CAIGEGANTGELFF
TGTGCCATCGGTGAGGGGGCCAACACCGGGGAGCTGTTTTTT
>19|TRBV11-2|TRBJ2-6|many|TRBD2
CASSRFAFGRSPGANVLTF
TGTGCCAGCAGCCGATTCGCGTTCGGGAGGTCCCCTGGGGCCAACGTCCTGACTTTC
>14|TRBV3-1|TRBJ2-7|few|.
CASSPGDGDYEQYF
TGTGCCAGCAGCCCCGGGGACGGTGACTACGAGCAGTACTTC
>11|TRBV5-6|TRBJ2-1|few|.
CASSAATEQFF
TGTGCCAGCAGCGCCGCTACTGAGCAGTTCTTC
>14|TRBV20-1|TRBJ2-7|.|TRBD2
CSAVPSGGFLEQYF
TGCAGTGCAGTCCCTAGCGGGGGCTTTTTGGAGCAGTACTTC
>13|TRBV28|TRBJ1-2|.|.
CASSWDGNYGYTF
TGTGCCAGCAGTTGGGACGGAAACTATGGCTACACCTTC
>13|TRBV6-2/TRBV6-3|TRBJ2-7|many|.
CASWGHRSYEQYF
TGTGCCAGCTGGGGACACCGCTCCTACGAGCAGTACTTC
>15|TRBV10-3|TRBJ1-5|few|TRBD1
CAISEGQGAFQPQHF
TGTGCCATCAGTGAGGGACAGGGGGCTTTTCAGCCCCAGCATTTT
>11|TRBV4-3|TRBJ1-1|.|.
CASSRDATAFF
TGCGCCAGCAGCCGGGACGCGACGGCTTTCTTT
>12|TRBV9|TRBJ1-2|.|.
CASSVVGYGYTF
TGTGCCAGCAGCGTAGTGGGGTATGGCTACACCTTC
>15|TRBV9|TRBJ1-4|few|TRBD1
CASSTQGETYEKLFF
TGTGCCAGCAGCACCCAGGGGGAGACGTATGAAAAACTGTTTTTT
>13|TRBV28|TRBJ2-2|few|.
CASSTQGSGELFF
TGTGCCAGCAGCACCCAGGGCAGTGGGGAGCTGTTTTTT
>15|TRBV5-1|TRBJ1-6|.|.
CASSLEGRGDSPLHF
TGCGCCAGCAGCTTGGAAGGCAGGGGCGATTCACCCCTCCACTTT
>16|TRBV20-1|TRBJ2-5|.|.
CSARGGSNGGRETQYF
TGCAGTGCTAGGGGGGGAAGTAACGGGGGGCGAGAGACCCAGTACTTC
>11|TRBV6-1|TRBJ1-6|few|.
CASRELQPLHF
TGTGCCAGCAGGGAATTGCAGCCCCTCCACTTT
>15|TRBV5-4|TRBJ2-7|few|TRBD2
CASSRGGALRAEQYF
TGTGCCAGCAGCCGGGGGGGGGCTCTTAGGGCCGAGCAGTACTTC
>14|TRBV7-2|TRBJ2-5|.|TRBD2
CASSVSGSQETQYF
TGTGCCAGCAGCGTAAGCGGGAGTCAAGAGACCCAGTACTTC
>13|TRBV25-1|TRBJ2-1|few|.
CASSELLSDEQFF
TGTGCCAGCAGTGAATTATTAAGCGATGAGCAGTTCTTC
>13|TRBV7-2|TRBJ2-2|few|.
CASSLVPSGELFF
TGTGCCAGCAGCTTAGTGCCCTCCGGGGAGCTGTTTTTT
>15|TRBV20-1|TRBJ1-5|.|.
CSARVGPGSHQPQHF
TGCAGTGCTAGAGTTGGCCCAGGGTCTCATCAGCCCCAGCATTTT
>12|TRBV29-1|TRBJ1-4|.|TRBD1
CSAHTGDEKLFF
TGCAGCGCCCATACAGGGGACGAAAAACTGTTTTTT
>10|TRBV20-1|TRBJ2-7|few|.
CSASTYEQYF
TGCAGTGCTAGCACCTACGAGCAGTACTTC
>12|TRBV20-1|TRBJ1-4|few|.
CRDGGTDEKLFF
TGCAGAGACGGGGGGACGGATGAAAAACTGTTTTTT
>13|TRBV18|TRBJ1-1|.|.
CASSPGGRTEAFF
TGTGCCAGCTCACCGGGGGGCCGGACTGAAGCTTTCTTT
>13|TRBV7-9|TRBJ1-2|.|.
CASTPVGNYGYTF
TGTGCCAGCACCCCGGTGGGGAACTATGGCTACACCTTC
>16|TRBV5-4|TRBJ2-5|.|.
CASSTQTGRYQETQYF
TGTGCCAGCAGCACCCAGACAGGCCGATACCAAGAGACCCAGTACTTC
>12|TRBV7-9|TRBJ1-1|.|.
CASSYENTEAFF
TGTGCCAGCAGCTACGAGAACACTGAAGCTTTCTTT
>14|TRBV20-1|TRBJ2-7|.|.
CSARVVASTYEQYF
TGCAGTGCTAGAGTGGTAGCTAGCACCTACGAGCAGTACTTC
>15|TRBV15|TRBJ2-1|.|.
CATSRGDGAYNEQFF
TGTGCCACCAGCAGGGGGGACGGGGCTTACAATGAGCAGTTCTTC
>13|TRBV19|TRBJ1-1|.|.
CASQGQQNTEAFF
TGTGCCAGCCAGGGACAACAGAACACTGAAGCTTTCTTT
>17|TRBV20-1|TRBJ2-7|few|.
CSARVHLRGFSSYEQYF
TGCAGTGCTAGAGTACACTTACGTGGTTTTAGCTCCTACGAGCAGTACTTC